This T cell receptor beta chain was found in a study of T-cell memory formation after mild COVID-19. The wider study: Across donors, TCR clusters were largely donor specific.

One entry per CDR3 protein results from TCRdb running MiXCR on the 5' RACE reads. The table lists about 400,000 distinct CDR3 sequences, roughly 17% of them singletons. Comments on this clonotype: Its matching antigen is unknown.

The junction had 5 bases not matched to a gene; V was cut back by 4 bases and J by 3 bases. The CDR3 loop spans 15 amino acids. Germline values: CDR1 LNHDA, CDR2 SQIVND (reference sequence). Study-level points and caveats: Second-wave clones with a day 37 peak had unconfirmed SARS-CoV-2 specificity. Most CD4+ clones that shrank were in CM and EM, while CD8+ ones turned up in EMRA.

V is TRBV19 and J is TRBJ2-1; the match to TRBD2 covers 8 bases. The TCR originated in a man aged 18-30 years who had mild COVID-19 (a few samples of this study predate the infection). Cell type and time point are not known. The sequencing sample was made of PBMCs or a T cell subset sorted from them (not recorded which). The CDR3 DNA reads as TGTGCCAGTAGTACTCAGACTAGCGTCTACAATGAGCAGTTCTTC. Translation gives CASSTQTSVYNEQFF. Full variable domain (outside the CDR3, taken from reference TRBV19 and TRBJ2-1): DGGITQSPKYLFRKEGQNVTLSCEQNLNHDAMYWYRQDPGQGLRLIYYSQIVNDFQKGDIAEGYSVSREKKESFPLTVTSAQKNPTAFYLCASSTQTSVYNEQFFGPGTRLTVL.